The 12 T cell receptor beta chains presented below share a single source sample, sequenced in a study of T-cell reconstitution after alpha-beta-depleted transplantation in children. A TCRbeta library incorporating unique molecular identifiers was prepared. Each CDR3 protein is one row after TCRdb ran MiXCR on the PCR reads. The table lists 420,000 or so distinct CDR3 sequences, approximately 11% of them singletons. The sequencing used PBMCs from the stem cell graft donor, collected from the stem cell graft. The receptors shown here come from a human donor who donated a stem cell graft to a child with acute myeloid leukemia.

The chain has TRBV30 and TRBJ1-4; D is undetermined. V lost 2 bases, J lost 6 bases, and 7 bases lay in between. This CDR3 comprises 12 residues. Per germline, CDR1 GTSNPN and CDR2 SVGIG (reference sequence). The CDR3 DNA sequence: TGTGCCTGGAGTCAGACGGATGAAAAACTGTTTTTT. Residues: CAWSQTDEKLFF.

Ten or more counts support this clonotype. The chain is built from TRBV20-1 and TRBJ2-2; 10 bases are a match to TRBD1. The V and J ends lost 0 bases and 6 bases, in that order; junction bases with no gene match: 7. The CDR3 loop spans 16 amino acids. Germline V gene data show CDR1 as DFQATT and CDR2 as SNEGSKA (reference sequence). The CDR3 DNA reads TGCAGTGCTAGAGACGCCGGGACAGGGGACGCCGGGGAGCTGTTTTTT. This gives the protein CSARDAGTGDAGELFF.

V is TRBV7-2 and J is TRBJ1-2, with 11 bases aligning to TRBD1. Trimming cost V 5 bases and J 14 bases; bases outside gene matches: 10. The CDR3 contains 13 residues. Germline CDR1 SGHTA, CDR2 FQGNSA. CDR3: CASSQGQGVRWTF. As DNA, the CDR3 is TGTGCCAGCAGCCAGGGACAGGGGGTCCGGTGGACCTTC.

This clonotype was found many times. The chain joins TRBV20-1 to TRBJ2-5, with D hard to call. V was trimmed by 0 bases and J by 5 bases, leaving 7 bases between them. The CDR3 covers 12 residues. From germline, CDR1 is DFQATT and CDR2 SNEGSKA (reference sequence). The CDR3 here is CSAREGSETQYF. In DNA, the CDR3 is TGCAGTGCTAGAGAGGGGTCTGAGACCCAGTACTTC.

CDR3 DNA sequence: TGCAGCGTTGAAGGGGGCGAGGATGCTGAGACCCAGTACTTC. Amino acid sequence: CSVEGGEDAETQYF. The V call is TRBV29-1, the J call TRBJ2-5, with D perhaps TRBD1 (5 bases). Germline values: CDR1 SQVTM, CDR2 ANQGSEA. The CDR3 runs 14 residues. V was trimmed by 1 base and J by 5 bases, leaving 14 bases between them.

This chain links TRBV7-8 with TRBJ2-7; 7 nucleotides match TRBD2. CDR1 and CDR2 from the germline V gene are SGHVS and FQNEAQ. The CDR3 consists of 13 residues. The ends lost 1 base at V and 6 bases at J; junction bases unmatched: 3. DNA of the CDR3: TGTGCCAGCAGCTTAGTTCCTAGCGGCGAGCAGTACGTC. Translated: CASSLVPSGEQYV.

This rearrangement joins TRBV29-1 to TRBJ2-7, with D unresolved. The CDR3 is 13 residues long. The V end was cut by 6 bases, the J end by 0 bases, with 12 bases between. Germline V lookup: CDR1 SQVTM, CDR2 ANQGSEA. The CDR3 reads CSVTTVSSYEQYF. The CDR3 region has the DNA TGCAGCGTGACGACGGTAAGCTCCTACGAGCAGTACTTC.

This clonotype was picked up a small number of times. The CDR3 DNA reads as TGTGCCAGCAGCCTGGTCCAGGCGGAGACCCAGTACTTC. Translating gives CASSLVQAETQYF. This sequence joins TRBV27 and TRBJ2-5; D is unresolved. The V and J ends lost 6 bases and 5 bases respectively, with 13 bases between them. The CDR3 loop spans 13 amino acids. Germline V gene data show CDR1 as MNHEY and CDR2 as SMNVEV (reference sequence).

This clonotype was seen a handful of times. CDR3: CASSPLPEGIHTDTQYF. As DNA, the CDR3 is TGTGCCAGCAGCCCACTCCCGGAGGGTATCCACACAGATACGCAGTATTTT. The rearrangement uses TRBV7-3 and TRBJ2-3; tentatively, D is TRBD2 (6 bases). CDR3 length equals 17 residues. CDR1 is SGHTA, CDR2 FQGTGA, per germline. The V end was cut by 5 bases, the J end by 2 bases, with 20 bases between. Using reference TRBV7-3 and TRBJ2-3 for the parts outside the CDR3, the full variable domain is GAGVSQTPSNKVTEKGKYVELRCDPISGHTALYWYRQSLGQGPEFLIYFQGTGAADDSGLPNDRFFAVRPEGSVSTLKIQRTERGDSAVYLCASSPLPEGIHTDTQYFGPGTRLTVL.

The V gene is TRBV7-8, the J gene TRBJ2-7, with a possible D match to TRBD2 (5 bases). This CDR3 contains 14 residues. The V and J ends lost 4 bases and 4 bases respectively, with 14 bases between them. Germline V gives CDR1 SGHVS, CDR2 FQNEAQ. CDR3: CASSSLSAVYEQYF. The CDR3, as DNA: TGTGCCAGCAGCTCACTTAGCGCTGTGTACGAGCAGTACTTC.

This clonotype turned up a few times. CDR3 nucleotides: TGCAGCGTTGTCGGCAGGGGGCGAGATGAGCAGTTCTTC. This translates into CSVVGRGRDEQFF. V and J are TRBV29-1 and TRBJ2-1, with 8 bases aligning to TRBD1. CDR1 and CDR2 (germline): SQVTM, ANQGSEA. CDR3 length equals 13 residues. Trimming took 4 bases from V and 8 from J; bases not matched to a gene: 7.

This clonotype was seen a handful of times. The genes are TRBV3-1 and TRBJ1-2, with D uncertain. V lost 2 bases, J lost 6 bases, and 7 bases lay in between. The CDR3 consists of 12 residues. CDR1 LGHDT and CDR2 YNNKEL come from the germline V gene (reference sequence). CDR3 sequence reads: CASSQSTNGYTF. The CDR3 DNA follows: TGTGCCAGCAGCCAATCTACGAATGGCTACACCTTC.